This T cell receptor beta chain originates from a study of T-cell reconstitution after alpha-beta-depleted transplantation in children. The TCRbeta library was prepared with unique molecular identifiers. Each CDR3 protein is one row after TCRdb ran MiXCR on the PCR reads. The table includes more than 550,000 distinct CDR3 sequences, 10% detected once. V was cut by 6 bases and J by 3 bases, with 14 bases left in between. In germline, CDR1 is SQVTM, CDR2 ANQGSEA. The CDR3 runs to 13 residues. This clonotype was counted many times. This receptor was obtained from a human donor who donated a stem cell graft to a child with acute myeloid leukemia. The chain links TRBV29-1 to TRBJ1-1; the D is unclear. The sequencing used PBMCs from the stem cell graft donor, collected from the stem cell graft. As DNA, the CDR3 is TGCAGCGTAGCCGCGGGGAGGGACACTGAAGCTTTCTTT. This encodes CSVAAGRDTEAFF. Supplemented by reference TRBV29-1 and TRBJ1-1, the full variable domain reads SAVISQKPSRDICQRGTSLTIQCQVDSQVTMMFWYRQQPGQSLTLIATANQGSEATYESGFVIDKFPISRPNLTFSTLTVSNMSPEDSSIYLCSVAAGRDTEAFFGQGTRLTVV.